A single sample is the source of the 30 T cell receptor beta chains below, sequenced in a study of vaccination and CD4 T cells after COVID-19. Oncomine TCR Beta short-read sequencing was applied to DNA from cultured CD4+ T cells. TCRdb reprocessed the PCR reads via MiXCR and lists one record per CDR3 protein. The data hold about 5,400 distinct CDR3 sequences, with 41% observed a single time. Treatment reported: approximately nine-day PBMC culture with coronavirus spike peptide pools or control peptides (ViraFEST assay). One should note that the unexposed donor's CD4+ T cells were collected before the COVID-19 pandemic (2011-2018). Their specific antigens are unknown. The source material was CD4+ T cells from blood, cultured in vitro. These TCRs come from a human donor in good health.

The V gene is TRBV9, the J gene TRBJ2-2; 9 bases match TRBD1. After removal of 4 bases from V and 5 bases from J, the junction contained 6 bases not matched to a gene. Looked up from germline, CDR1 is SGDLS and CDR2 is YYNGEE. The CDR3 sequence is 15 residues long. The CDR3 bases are TGTGCCAGCAGCTTCACGGGACAGGGTACCGGGGAGCTGTTTTTT. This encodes CASSFTGQGTGELFF.

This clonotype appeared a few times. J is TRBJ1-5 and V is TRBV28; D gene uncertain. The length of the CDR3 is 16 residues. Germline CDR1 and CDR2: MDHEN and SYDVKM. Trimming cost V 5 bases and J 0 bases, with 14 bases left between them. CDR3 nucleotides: TGTGCCAGCAGTCCAGACTACACCGATAGCAATCAGCCCCAGCATTTT. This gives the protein CASSPDYTDSNQPQHF.

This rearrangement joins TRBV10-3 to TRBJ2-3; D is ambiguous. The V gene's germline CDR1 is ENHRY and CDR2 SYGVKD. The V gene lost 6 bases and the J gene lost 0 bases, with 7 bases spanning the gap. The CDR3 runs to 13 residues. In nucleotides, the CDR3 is TGTGCCATCAGCTTCGCGAGCACAGATACGCAGTATTTT. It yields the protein CAISFASTDTQYF.

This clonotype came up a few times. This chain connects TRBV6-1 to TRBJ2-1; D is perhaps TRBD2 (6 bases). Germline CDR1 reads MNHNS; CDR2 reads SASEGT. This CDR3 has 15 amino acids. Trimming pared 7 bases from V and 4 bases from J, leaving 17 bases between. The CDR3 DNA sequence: TGTGCCAGCAATGGGACTCCCCTCCTATACAATGAGCAGTTCTTC. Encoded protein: CASNGTPLLYNEQFF.

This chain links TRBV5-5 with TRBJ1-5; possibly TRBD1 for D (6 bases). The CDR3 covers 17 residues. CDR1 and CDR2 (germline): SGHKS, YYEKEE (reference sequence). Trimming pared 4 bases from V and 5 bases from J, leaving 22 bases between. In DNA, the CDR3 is TGTGCCAGCAGCCCCCTCGGGGGGGGGCTTAGGGATCAGCCCCAGCATTTT. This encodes CASSPLGGGLRDQPQHF.

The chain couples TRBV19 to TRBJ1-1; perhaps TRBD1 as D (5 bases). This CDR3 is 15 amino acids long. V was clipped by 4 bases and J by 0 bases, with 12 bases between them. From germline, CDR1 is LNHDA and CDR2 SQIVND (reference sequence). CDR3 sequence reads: CASSKRDPLNTEAFF. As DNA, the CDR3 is TGTGCCAGTAGTAAACGGGACCCTTTGAACACTGAAGCTTTCTTT.

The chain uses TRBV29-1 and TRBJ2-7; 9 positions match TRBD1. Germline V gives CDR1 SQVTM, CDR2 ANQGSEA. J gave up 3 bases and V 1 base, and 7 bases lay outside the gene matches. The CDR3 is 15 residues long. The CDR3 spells CSVEVPGTGYYEQYF. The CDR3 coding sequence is TGCAGCGTTGAAGTTCCCGGGACAGGGTACTACGAGCAGTACTTC.

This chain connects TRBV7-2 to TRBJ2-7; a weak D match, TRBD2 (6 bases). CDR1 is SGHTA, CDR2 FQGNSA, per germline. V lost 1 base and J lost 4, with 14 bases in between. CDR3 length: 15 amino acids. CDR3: CASSLEAGGMYEQYF. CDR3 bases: TGTGCCAGCAGCTTAGAAGCGGGCGGGATGTACGAGCAGTACTTC. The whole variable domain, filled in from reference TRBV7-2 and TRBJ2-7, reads GAGVSQSPSNKVTEKGKDVELRCDPISGHTALYWYRQSLGQGLEFLIYFQGNSAPDKSGLPSDRFSAERTGGSVSTLTIQRTQQEDSAVYLCASSLEAGGMYEQYFGPGTRLTVT.

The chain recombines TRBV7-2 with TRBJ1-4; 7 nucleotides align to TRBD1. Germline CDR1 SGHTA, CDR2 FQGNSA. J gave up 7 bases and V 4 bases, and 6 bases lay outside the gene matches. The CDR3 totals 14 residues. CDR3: CASSSGTVAEKLFF. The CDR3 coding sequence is TGTGCCAGCAGCTCGGGGACAGTAGCTGAAAAACTGTTTTTT.

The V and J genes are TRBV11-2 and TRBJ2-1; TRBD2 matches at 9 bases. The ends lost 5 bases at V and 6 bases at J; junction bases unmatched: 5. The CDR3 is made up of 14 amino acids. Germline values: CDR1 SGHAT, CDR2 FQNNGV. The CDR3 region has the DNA TGTGCCAGCAGCAGGAGCGGGGGGATCAATGAGCAGTTCTTC. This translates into CASSRSGGINEQFF.

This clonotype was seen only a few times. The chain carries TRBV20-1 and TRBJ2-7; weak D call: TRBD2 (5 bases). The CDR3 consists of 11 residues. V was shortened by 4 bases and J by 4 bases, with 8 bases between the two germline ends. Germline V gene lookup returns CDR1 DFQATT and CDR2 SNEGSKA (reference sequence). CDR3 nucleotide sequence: TGCAGTGCTACAGCGGAATACGAGCAGTACTTC. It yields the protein CSATAEYEQYF.

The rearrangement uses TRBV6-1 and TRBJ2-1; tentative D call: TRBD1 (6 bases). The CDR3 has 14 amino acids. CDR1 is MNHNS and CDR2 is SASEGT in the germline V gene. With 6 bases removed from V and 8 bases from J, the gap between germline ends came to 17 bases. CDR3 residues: CASRDNRVGYEQFF. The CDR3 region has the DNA TGTGCCAGCAGGGATAACAGGGTTGGGTATGAGCAGTTCTTC.

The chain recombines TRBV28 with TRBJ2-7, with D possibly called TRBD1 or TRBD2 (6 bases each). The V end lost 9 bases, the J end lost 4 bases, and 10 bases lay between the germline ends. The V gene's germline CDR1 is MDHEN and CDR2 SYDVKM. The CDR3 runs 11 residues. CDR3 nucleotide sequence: TGTGCCAGTAGGGGGGCGTACGAGCAGTACTTC. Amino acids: CASRGAYEQYF. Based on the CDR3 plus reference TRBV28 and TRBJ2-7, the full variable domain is DVKVTQSSRYLVKRTGEKVFLECVQDMDHENMFWYRQDPGLGLRLIYFSYDVKMKEKGDIPEGYSVSREKKERFSLILESASTNQTSMYLCASRGAYEQYFGPGTRLTVT.

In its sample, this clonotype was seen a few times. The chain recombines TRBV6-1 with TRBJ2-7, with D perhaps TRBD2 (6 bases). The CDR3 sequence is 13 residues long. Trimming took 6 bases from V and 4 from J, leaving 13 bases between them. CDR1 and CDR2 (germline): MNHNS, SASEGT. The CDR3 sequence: CASRPTLAYEQYF. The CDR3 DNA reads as TGTGCCAGCAGACCGACACTAGCTTACGAGCAGTACTTC.

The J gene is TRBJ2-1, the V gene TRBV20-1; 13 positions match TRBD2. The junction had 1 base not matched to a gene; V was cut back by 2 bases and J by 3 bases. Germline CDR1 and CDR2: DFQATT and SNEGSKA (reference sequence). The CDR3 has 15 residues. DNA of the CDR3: TGCAGTGCTAGAAGGACTAGCGGGAGCTACAATGAGCAGTTCTTC. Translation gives CSARRTSGSYNEQFF.

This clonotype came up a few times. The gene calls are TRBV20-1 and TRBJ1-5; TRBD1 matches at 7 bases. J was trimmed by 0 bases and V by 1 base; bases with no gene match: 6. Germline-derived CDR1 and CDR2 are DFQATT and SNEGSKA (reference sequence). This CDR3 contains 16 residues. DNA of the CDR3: TGCAGTGCTAGAGTCCCCGACAGGGATAGCAATCAGCCCCAGCATTTT. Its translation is CSARVPDRDSNQPQHF.

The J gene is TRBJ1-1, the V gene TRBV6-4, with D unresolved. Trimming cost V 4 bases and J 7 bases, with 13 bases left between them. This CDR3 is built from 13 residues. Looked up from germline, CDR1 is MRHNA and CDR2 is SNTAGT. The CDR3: CASSGTEPGEAFF. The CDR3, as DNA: TGTGCCAGCAGTGGAACTGAGCCGGGTGAAGCTTTCTTT.

The CDR3: CASHYSRSPLHF. The CDR3 DNA reads TGTGCCAGCCATTACAGTAGGTCACCCCTCCACTTT. The chain combines TRBV2 with TRBJ1-6; D uncertain. Germline lookup yields CDR1 SNHLY and CDR2 FYNNEI. The CDR3 is 12 amino acids. Trimming removed 8 bases at V and 10 bases at J, with 12 bases between.

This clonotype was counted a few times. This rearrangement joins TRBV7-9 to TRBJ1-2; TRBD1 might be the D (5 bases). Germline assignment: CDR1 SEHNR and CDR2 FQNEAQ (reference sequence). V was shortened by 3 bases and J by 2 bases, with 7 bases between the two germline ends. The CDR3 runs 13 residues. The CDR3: CASSFEGNYGYTF. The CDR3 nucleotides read TGTGCCAGCAGCTTTGAGGGGAACTATGGCTACACCTTC.

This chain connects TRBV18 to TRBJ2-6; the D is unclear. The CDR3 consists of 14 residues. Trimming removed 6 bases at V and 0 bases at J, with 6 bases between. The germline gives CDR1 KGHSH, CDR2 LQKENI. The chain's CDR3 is CASSLSSGANVLTF. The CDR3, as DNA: TGTGCCAGCTCGCTATCCTCTGGGGCCAACGTCCTGACTTTC.

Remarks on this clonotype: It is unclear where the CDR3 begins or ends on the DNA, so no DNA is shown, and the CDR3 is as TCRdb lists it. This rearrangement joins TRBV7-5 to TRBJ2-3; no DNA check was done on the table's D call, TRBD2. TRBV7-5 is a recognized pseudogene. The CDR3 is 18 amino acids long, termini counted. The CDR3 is CISVSEASSGLAADTQYF.

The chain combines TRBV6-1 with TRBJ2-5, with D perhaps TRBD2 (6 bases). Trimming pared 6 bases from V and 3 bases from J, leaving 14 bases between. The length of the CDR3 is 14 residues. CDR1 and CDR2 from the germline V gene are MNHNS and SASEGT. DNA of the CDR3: TGTGCCAGCAGGCGGGTAGCGGACAAAGAGACCCAGTACTTC. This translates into CASRRVADKETQYF.

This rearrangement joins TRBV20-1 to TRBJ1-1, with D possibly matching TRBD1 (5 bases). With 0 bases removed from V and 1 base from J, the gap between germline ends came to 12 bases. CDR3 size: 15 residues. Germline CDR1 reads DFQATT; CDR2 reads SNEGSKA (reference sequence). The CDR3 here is CSARDQRQGNTEAFF. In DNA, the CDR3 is TGCAGTGCTAGAGATCAGAGGCAGGGGAACACTGAAGCTTTCTTT.

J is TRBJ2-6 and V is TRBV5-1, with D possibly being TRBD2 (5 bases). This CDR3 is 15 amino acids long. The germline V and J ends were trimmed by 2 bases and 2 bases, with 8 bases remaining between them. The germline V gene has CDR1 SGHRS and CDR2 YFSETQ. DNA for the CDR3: TGCGCCAGCAGCTTTAAGAGGGCTGGGGCCAACGTCCTGACTTTC. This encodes CASSFKRAGANVLTF.

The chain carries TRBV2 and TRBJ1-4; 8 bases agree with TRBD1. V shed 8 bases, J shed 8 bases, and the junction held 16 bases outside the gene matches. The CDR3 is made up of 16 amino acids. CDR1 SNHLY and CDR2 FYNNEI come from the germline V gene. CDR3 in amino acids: CASGSFPGQAGEKLFF. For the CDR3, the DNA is TGTGCCAGCGGGTCCTTCCCGGGACAGGCGGGGGAAAAACTGTTTTTT.

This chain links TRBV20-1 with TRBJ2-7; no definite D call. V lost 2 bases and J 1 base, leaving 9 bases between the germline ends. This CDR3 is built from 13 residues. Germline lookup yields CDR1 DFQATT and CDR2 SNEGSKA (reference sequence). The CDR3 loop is CSARSLQSYEQYF. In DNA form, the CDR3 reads TGCAGTGCTAGATCCCTACAGTCCTACGAGCAGTACTTC.

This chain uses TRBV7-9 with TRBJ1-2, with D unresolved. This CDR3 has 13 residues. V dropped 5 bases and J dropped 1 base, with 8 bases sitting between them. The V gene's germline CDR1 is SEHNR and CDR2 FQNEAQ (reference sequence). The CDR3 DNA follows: TGTGCCAGCAGCCGGGCCAATAACTATGGCTACACCTTC. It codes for CASSRANNYGYTF.

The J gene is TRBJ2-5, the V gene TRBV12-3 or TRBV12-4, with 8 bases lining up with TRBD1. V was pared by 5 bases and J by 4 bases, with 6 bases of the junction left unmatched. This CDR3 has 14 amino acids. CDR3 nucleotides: TGTGCCAGCAGTGCCTCCGGACAGGGAGAGACCCAGTACTTC. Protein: CASSASGQGETQYF.

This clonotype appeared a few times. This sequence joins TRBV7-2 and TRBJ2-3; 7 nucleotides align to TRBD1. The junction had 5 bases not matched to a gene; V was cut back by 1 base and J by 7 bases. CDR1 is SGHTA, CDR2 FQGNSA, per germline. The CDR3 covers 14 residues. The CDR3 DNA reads TGTGCCAGCAGCTTAGTGACAGGGAAAAATACGCAGTATTTT. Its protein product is CASSLVTGKNTQYF.

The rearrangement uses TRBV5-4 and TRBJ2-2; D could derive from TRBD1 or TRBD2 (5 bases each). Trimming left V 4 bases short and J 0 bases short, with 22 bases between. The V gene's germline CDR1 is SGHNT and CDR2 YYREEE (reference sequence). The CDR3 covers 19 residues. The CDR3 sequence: CASSTPGRTLFANTGELFF. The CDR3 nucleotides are TGTGCCAGCAGCACTCCGGGACGGACACTCTTCGCGAACACCGGGGAGCTGTTTTTT.